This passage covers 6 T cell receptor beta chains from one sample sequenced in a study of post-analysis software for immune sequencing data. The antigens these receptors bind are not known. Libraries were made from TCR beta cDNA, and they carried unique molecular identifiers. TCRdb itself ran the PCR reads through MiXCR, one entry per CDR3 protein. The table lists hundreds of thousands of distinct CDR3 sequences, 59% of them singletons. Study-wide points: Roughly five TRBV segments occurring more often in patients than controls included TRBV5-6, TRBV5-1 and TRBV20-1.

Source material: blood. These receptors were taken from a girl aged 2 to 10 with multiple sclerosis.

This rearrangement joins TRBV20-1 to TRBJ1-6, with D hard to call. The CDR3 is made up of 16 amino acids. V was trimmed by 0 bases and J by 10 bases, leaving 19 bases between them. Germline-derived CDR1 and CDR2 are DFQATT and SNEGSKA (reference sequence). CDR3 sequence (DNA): TGCAGTGCTAGAGAACCCGGGCTCGGCGGGTCGTCACCCCTCCACTTT. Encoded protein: CSAREPGLGGSSPLHF.

The CDR3 reads CAISEGQGAYGYTF. The CDR3 DNA reads as TGTGCCATCAGTGAGGGACAAGGCGCCTATGGCTACACCTTC. The chain recombines TRBV10-3 with TRBJ1-2, with a weak D call TRBD1 (5 bases). Per the germline V gene, CDR1 is ENHRY and CDR2 is SYGVKD. CDR3 length equals 14 residues. The germline V and J ends were trimmed by 2 bases and 4 bases, with 11 bases remaining between them.

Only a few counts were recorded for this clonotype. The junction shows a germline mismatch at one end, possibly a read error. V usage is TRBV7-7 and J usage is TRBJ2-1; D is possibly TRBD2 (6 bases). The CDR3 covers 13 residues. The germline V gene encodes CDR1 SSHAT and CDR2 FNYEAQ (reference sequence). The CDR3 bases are TGTGCTAGCAGCTTAGTAGCGGACAATGAGCAGTTCTTC. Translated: CASSLVADNEQFF. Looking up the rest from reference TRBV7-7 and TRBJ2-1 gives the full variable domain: GAGVSQSPRYKVTKRGQDVTLRCDPISSHATLYWYQQALGQGPEFLTYFNYEAQPDKSGLPSDRFSAERPEGSISTLTIQRTEQRDSAMYRCASSLVADNEQFFGPGTRLTVL.

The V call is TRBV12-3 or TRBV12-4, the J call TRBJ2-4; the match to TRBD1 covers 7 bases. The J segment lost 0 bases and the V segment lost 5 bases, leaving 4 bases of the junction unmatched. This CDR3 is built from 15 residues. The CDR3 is CASSPGGLAKNIQYF. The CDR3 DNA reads TGTGCCAGCAGTCCAGGGGGATTAGCCAAAAACATTCAGTACTTC.

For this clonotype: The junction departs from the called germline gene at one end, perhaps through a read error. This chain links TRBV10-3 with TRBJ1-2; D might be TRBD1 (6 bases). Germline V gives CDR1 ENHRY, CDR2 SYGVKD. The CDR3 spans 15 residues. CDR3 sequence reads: CAISEDGGLGYDYTF. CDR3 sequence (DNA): TGTGCCATCAGTGAAGACGGGGGGCTAGGGTATGACTACACCTTC.

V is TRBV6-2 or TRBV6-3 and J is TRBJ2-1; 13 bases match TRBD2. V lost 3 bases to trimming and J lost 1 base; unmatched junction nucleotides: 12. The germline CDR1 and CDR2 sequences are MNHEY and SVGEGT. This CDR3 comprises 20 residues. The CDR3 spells CASSYLLLAGGPRSYNEQFF. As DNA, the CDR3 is TGTGCCAGCAGTTATCTGTTACTAGCGGGGGGGCCGAGGTCCTACAATGAGCAGTTCTTC.